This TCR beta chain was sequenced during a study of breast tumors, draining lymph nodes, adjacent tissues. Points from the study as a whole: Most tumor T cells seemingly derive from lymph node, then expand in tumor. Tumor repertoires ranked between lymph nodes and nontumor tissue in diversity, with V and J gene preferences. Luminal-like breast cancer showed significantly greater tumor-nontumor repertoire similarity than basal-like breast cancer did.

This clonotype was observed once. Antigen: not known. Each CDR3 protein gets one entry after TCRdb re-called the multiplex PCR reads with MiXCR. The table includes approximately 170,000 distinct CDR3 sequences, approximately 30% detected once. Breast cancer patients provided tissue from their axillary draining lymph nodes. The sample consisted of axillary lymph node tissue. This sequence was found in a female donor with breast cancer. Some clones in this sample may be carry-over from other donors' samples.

Written as DNA, the CDR3 is TGTGCCAGCACTCCCGACAGGGGGAGAGAGACCCAGTACTTC. It translates to CASTPDRGRETQYF. The V gene is TRBV6-1, the J gene TRBJ2-5, with TRBD1 matching over 9 bases. The CDR3 is 14 amino acids. CDR1 and CDR2 from the germline V gene are MNHNS and SASEGT. Trimming cost V 7 bases and J 4 bases; bases outside gene matches: 7.